Included here is one T cell receptor beta chain sequence, with context. Its antigen is still unknown. Within one base of it there is no much larger clone, and no base qualities were kept. In total, approximately 690 healthy bone marrow donors made up the cohort. Cohort members were all nominally healthy when sampled, although unrecorded immune exposures were likely present. The donor tested CMV seropositive, placing the donor among the 290 or so seropositive members of the cohort. A peripheral blood sample was collected from each donor, and TCR beta sequencing was performed on peripheral blood mononuclear cells. The Qiagen DNeasy Blood Extraction Kit was used to extract genomic DNA from the blood cell samples. Libraries were made using the immunoSEQ multiplex PCR assay. A mixture of 60 forward primers for TCR Vbeta segments and 13 reverse primers for TCR Jbeta segments was used in the multiplex PCR. Amplification of the CDR3 region of rearranged TCR beta genes was performed with a multiplex PCR assay on genomic DNA. Amplified TCR beta libraries were sequenced as 87-base-pair reads on the Illumina HiSeq System. From the authors' description of their analysis: Across the roughly 700 repertoires, a later analysis counted 80 million or so unique TCR beta chains, around 10 million of which were shared by at least two donors. Raw reads were error-corrected and collapsed into unique sequences with a nearest-neighbor algorithm that merged closely related sequences to remove PCR and sequencing errors. V, D and J gene segments were assigned by aligning CDR3 sequences to IMGT reference sequences. For a sequence to be retained, a match of at least six nucleotides was required to both a V gene segment and a J gene segment. A rearrangement counted as productive if the CDR3 had no stop codons and remained in frame with V and J, and every other rearrangement counted as non-productive. CDR3 was defined according to IMGT convention as the region running from the second conserved V-encoded cysteine to the conserved J-encoded phenylalanine. Sequences without an unambiguous match to a single V gene segment were excluded from the earlier analysis of about 630 of the donors. In an earlier analysis of approximately 590 of the donors, a V segment was called functional when productive rearrangements were above 56.7%, and segregating when the standard deviation between donors exceeded 5%. A statistical classification framework was built to diagnose cytomegalovirus status from the catalog of TCR beta chain sequences. In a later analysis, V and J genes were assigned by comparing TCR nucleotide sequences against IMGT/GENE-DB human TR gene sequences. In a later analysis, CDR3 sequences and most-parsimonious VDJ recombination scenarios were assigned using the TCRdist pipeline. In a later analysis, each TCR beta chain was defined by its CDR3 amino acid sequence together with its V-gene family, and reads lacking a unique V-gene family were excluded. A later analysis removed several hundred highly shared, low-generation-probability nucleotide sequences to deal with suspected cross-contamination and a sequencing artifact. For each public chain, a later analysis derived a clonal expansion index from normalized ranks of inferred template counts within each repertoire. Generation probabilities in a later analysis came from a VDJ recombination model fitted to out-of-frame rearrangements, and those results were checked against IGoR. Hypergeometric tests were used in a later analysis to score TCR-TCR, TCR-HLA and TCR-CMV co-occurrence, with a repertoire-size bias correction applied to the TCR pairs. In a later analysis, false discovery rates were estimated by permuting HLA or CMV assignments 20 times. A later analysis grouped co-occurring TCRs with DBSCAN, adding TCRdist sequence similarity when clustering within HLA-allele-positive subsets. For co-occurrence clustering, repertoires with fewer than 30,000 or more than 120,000 public chains were excluded, along with five repertoires with anomalous nucleotide sharing. TCRdb's version of the immuneACCESS table is confined to in-frame rearrangements and falls short of the full clone set. An unresolved V gene accounts for under half of the shortfall where checked; the remainder is of unknown origin. V and J calls and clone size come straight from that table; D and trimming were deduced from the DNA. Present in this sample are fewer than 250,000 clones, 82% of which were seen just once. The ten largest clonotypes hold 6% of the sample.

The V end loses 4 bases and the J end loses 3 bases, and a stretch of 8 bases separates them. The CDR3, from cysteine to phenylalanine, totals 13 residues. Only CDR3 DNA remains: 39 bases, in frame from the first base. Per the germline V gene, SNHLY is the CDR1 and FYNNEI is the CDR2. This entry belongs to a study of cytomegalovirus exposure and HLA in healthy donors (dated by TCRdb to 2015 to 2018). Context from the whole study: An earlier analysis of some 500 of the donors reported 250 to 300 Gb of sequence data and around 110 million unique TCR beta sequences from roughly 200 million T cells. Roughly 300 gigabases of sequencing data and tens of millions of unique TCR sequences made up an early release that covered some 640 HLA-typed donors. The genetic ancestry cluster associated with self-reported Caucasian donors included around 76% of the 398 genotyped donors. The aim of the study was to test whether cataloging public T cell receptors could identify signatures of past pathogen exposure. The study profiled the T cell repertoires of under 850 subjects by immunosequencing and related them to cytomegalovirus serostatus. In addition to the first cohort of approximately 670 subjects, a separate validation cohort of 130 or so different subjects was used. To predict cytomegalovirus infection status, the study brought together high-throughput TCR immunosequencing, statistical association of individual TCRs with disease status, and machine learning. A later analysis re-examined previously published TCR beta repertoires from more than 550 donors and added high-resolution HLA genotyping to investigate patterns of TCR occurrence. The later analysis used no new phenotypic data to find candidate immune exposures, relying instead on TCR beta sequences and their occurrence across donors. An earlier analysis of some 500 of the donors applied high-throughput TCR beta sequencing to assess whether each TCR beta V gene segment acted as functional or pseudogenic. Donor age, sex, ethnicity and CMV serostatus were collected together with the repertoire data. In a later genetic analysis, genome-wide SNP genotypes for about three fifths of the roughly 670 donors were used, and that subset was treated as a discovery cohort. All discovery cohort repertoires had been generated using a single sequencing platform. Class I and class II HLA loci were covered by the typing at four-digit resolution. Typing coverage varied by locus: roughly 629-640 donors for A, B, C, DRB1 and DQB1; some 520 for DQA1; about 570 for DPA1; 450 to 480 for DPB1. About 5 DR-DQ haplotypes were handled as single units for association and clustering, since linkage in the cohort was strong. Across under 500 genotyped donors of the cohort, an average of approximately 240,000 unique TCR beta nucleotide sequences per donor were sequenced, and approximately 17% of those sequences were non-productive. Results the study describes overall, beyond this receptor: Some IMGT-functional V segments, including TRBV6-2 and TRBV6-3, could not be distinguished by the 87-base-pair reads and were therefore excluded. The study listed approximately 150 TCR beta chains as associated with cytomegalovirus. Broadly in line with IMGT annotations, most TCR beta V segments showed up in productive rearrangements about 87% or about 30% of the time in an earlier analysis of 587 of the donors. In vitro tests confirmed that a few of the cytomegalovirus-associated TCR beta chains recognize cytomegalovirus antigens. According to a later analysis, TCR association rates differed among HLA loci, with DRB1 alleles showing the most associated TCRs and HLA-C alleles showing the fewest. For the cohort, immune exposure information was limited to CMV serostatus. A cluster of highly shared sequence variants was judged likely to represent a technical artifact of the sequencing pipeline. A later analysis reported that several top co-occurrence clusters appeared linked to parvovirus B19, influenza, CMV and Epstein-Barr virus. Sequencing depth was assumed to be roughly uniform across donors in the presence/absence analyses, though that assumption may not hold. Because HLA typing was missing for some donors at each locus, association tests included only the typed subset. The classifier was reported to diagnose cytomegalovirus status with high specificity and sensitivity in both the original cohort and the validation cohort. A further reported finding was that TCR beta sequences accurately predicted the HLA-A and HLA-B alleles for most subjects in the first cohort. In this cohort, only TCR beta chains were sequenced, and detectable features were limited by the absence of alpha or paired-chain data. According to a later genetic analysis, donors in an Asian-associated ancestry cluster had fewer N-insertions in productive TCRs than the approximately 650-donor mean. Compared with equally common non-associated chains, HLA-associated TCR beta chains in a later analysis were more clonally expanded and had lower generation probabilities. The earlier analysis of approximately 540 of the donors excluded around 17 rarely observed V segments, including chromosome 9 orphons, because counts were too low. Across donors, most TCR sequences were observed very rarely, whereas some public TCRs were present in many individuals. A later genetic analysis associated a missense DCLRE1C variant with V-gene and J-gene trimming of TCR beta chains, and an independent cohort replicated the association. When HLA alleles, especially DR and DQ, strongly co-occurred, attributing TCR associations to individual alleles was difficult. According to the authors, the approach could potentially be generalized to other disease states and immunological phenotypes. Most CMV-associated TCR beta chains appeared to be HLA-restricted in a later analysis, and the HLA associations seemed to be driven largely by CMV exposure. Correlated functional status among segregating V segments might reflect linkage disequilibrium, but an unknown experimental factor could not be ruled out. A later analysis associated about 17,000 TCR beta sequences with specific HLA alleles at a false discovery rate of 0.05.

The V and J segments used are TRBV2 and TRBJ2-3, with no confidently assigned D gene. The specimen was PBMCs. This receptor was obtained from a man in his forties in good health and CMV-seropositive. CDR3 protein: CASSGLVTDTQYF. Here is the DNA: TGTGCCAGCAGTGGGCTAGTAACAGATACGCAGTATTTT.